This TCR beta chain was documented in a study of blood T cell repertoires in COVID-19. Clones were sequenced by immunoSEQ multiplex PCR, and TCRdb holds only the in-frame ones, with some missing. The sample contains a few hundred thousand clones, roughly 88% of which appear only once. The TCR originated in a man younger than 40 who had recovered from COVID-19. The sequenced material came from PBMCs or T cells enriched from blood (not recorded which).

CDR3 region: CASSRIRDTEAFF. The CDR3 nucleotides are TGTGCCAGCAGTCGTATCCGGGACACTGAAGCTTTCTTT. The chain couples TRBV27 to TRBJ1-1; D is unclear. V lost 5 bases and J lost 3, with 10 bases in between. The CDR3 loop spans 13 amino acids. Germline V gives CDR1 MNHEY, CDR2 SMNVEV (reference sequence).